Following are 14 T cell receptor beta chains from one sample sequenced in a study of blood T cell repertoires in COVID-19 (dated by TCRdb to the early 2020s). Libraries were prepared through the immunoSEQ multiplex PCR assay. TCRdb took this table from immuneACCESS and kept in-frame rearrangements with V and J called. Such tables lack part of the clones; where checked against another copy, unresolved V genes explain under half of the gap, and the rest is unexplained. The table for this sample lists more than 85,000 clones; over 75% of them were counted only once. The ten largest make up about 6.3% of the sample. Sequences were obtained from peripheral blood. The source of these receptors is a woman between 55 and 75 years old with acute or convalescent COVID-19.

This rearrangement joins TRBV4-1 to TRBJ1-4; TRBD1 matches 9 bases. CDR3 length: 16 amino acids. In germline, CDR1 is MGHRA, CDR2 YSYEKL. Germline trimming cut 1 base from V and 2 bases from J; bases unmatched to any gene: 2. This chain's CDR3 is CASSQGTGVTNEKLFF. The CDR3 DNA reads as TGCGCCAGCAGCCAAGGGACAGGGGTTACTAATGAAAAACTGTTTTTT.

The rearrangement uses TRBV10-3 and TRBJ1-2, with TRBD1 identical over 9 bases. CDR1 and CDR2 from the germline V gene are ENHRY and SYGVKD. The CDR3 has 12 amino acids. J gave up 7 bases and V 4 bases, and 1 base lay outside the gene matches. CDR3 residues: CAISGDRVGYTF. The CDR3 nucleotides read TGTGCCATCAGTGGGGACAGGGTTGGCTACACCTTC.

The chain joins TRBV29-1 to TRBJ2-6, with no clear D. CDR1 SQVTM and CDR2 ANQGSEA come from the germline V gene. Deletions cut 3 bases from V and 0 bases from J, with 6 bases between. The CDR3 is 14 amino acids. The CDR3 is CSVDLASGANVLTF. CDR3 sequence (DNA): TGCAGCGTTGACTTAGCCTCTGGGGCCAACGTCCTGACTTTC.

The chain recombines TRBV7-2 with TRBJ1-4; D gene unclear. The germline V gene encodes CDR1 SGHTA and CDR2 FQGNSA. V shed 1 base and J shed 7 bases, with 7 bases lying between them. The CDR3 length is 13 residues. The CDR3 nucleotides are TGTGCCAGCAGCTTAGGAACAGTTGAAAAACTGTTTTTT. This encodes CASSLGTVEKLFF. The variable domain in full, with the rest retrieved from reference TRBV7-2 and TRBJ1-4, is GAGVSQSPSNKVTEKGKDVELRCDPISGHTALYWYRQSLGQGLEFLIYFQGNSAPDKSGLPSDRFSAERTGGSVSTLTIQRTQQEDSAVYLCASSLGTVEKLFFGSGTQLSVL.

The rearrangement uses TRBV18 and TRBJ1-6; weak D call: TRBD1 (6 bases). V dropped 1 base and J dropped 0 bases, with 16 bases sitting between them. This CDR3 is built from 19 residues. CDR1 is KGHSH and CDR2 is LQKENI in the germline V gene. CDR3 sequence: CASSPLTWGQSSYNSPLHF. The DNA for the CDR3 is TGTGCCAGCTCACCACTGACCTGGGGGCAGAGCTCCTATAATTCACCCCTCCACTTT.

Only a few counts were recorded for this clone. The chain carries TRBV9 and TRBJ2-5, with D possibly being TRBD2 (6 bases). Germline values: CDR1 SGDLS, CDR2 YYNGEE. V dropped 0 bases and J dropped 5 bases, with 8 bases sitting between them. This CDR3 contains 13 residues. The CDR3 protein is CASSVAGDETQYF. In DNA form, the CDR3 reads TGTGCCAGCAGCGTAGCGGGGGACGAGACCCAGTACTTC.

The table lists this clone with many counts. This sequence joins TRBV5-3 and TRBJ2-7, with D unclear. TRBV5-3 is assigned to the ORF class and has an uncertain function. V lost 4 bases, J lost 12 bases, and 14 bases lay in between. CDR3 length: 11 amino acids. This CDR3 is CARSLCSFGYV. The CDR3 nucleotides are TGTGCCAGAAGCCTGTGTTCTTTCGGGTACGTC.

This clone was seen once. The chain employs TRBV5-6 and TRBJ2-3, with D hard to call. Germline CDR1 is SGHDT and CDR2 is YYEEEE. V dropped 3 bases and J dropped 9 bases, with 14 bases sitting between them. The CDR3 is 13 amino acids. The DNA for the CDR3 is TGTGCCAGCAGCTCCTTATCACTGAACACGCAGTATTTT. It specifies CASSSLSLNTQYF.

This rearrangement joins TRBV28 to TRBJ2-5, with 11 bases matching TRBD2. This CDR3 has 15 amino acids. CDR1 and CDR2 from the germline V gene are MDHEN and SYDVKM. With V trimmed by 3 bases and J by 7 bases, 7 bases remained unmatched. The CDR3 nucleotides are TGTGCCAGCAGTTTTAGTAGCGGGGGGGGAAGGACCCAGTACTTC. This codes for CASSFSSGGGRTQYF.

The rearrangement uses TRBV29-1 and TRBJ2-5, with D possibly TRBD2 on 5 matching bases. Germline V lookup: CDR1 SQVTM, CDR2 ANQGSEA. V shed 7 bases and J shed 5 bases, with 14 bases lying between them. The CDR3 sequence is 12 residues long. CDR3 DNA: TGCAGCGCAACTTCGGGCGGGGAGACCCAGTACTTC. This codes for CSATSGGETQYF.

CDR3 residues: CASSEAGVKNIQYF. The CDR3 nucleotides read TGTGCCAGCAGTGAGGCCGGGGTCAAAAACATTCAGTACTTC. J is TRBJ2-4 and V is TRBV2; a possible D gene is TRBD2 (5 bases). Germline V gene data show CDR1 as SNHLY and CDR2 as FYNNEI. The CDR3 extends over 14 amino acids. V was pared by 3 bases and J by 3 bases, with 9 bases between.

CDR3 bases: TGTGCCAGCAGCTTAAGTGTGGGGTCAGCCGGGGTTTCTGGCTACACCTTC. Residues: CASSLSVGSAGVSGYTF. The rearrangement links TRBV11-2 to TRBJ1-2; the D is unclear. V was clipped by 2 bases and J by 7 bases, with 23 bases between them. Germline CDR1 is SGHAT and CDR2 is FQNNGV. The CDR3 length is 17 residues.

V usage is TRBV19 and J usage is TRBJ2-5, with 15 positions matching TRBD2. There are 17 residues in the CDR3. V lost 3 bases to trimming and J lost 5 bases; unmatched junction nucleotides: 7. Germline V CDR1 and CDR2: LNHDA, SQIVND (reference sequence). The CDR3 loop reads CASSIVGLAGGLETQYF. DNA for the CDR3: TGTGCCAGTAGTATCGTGGGACTAGCGGGAGGATTGGAGACCCAGTACTTC.

The chain combines TRBV12-3 or TRBV12-4 with TRBJ2-1; the D is unclear. Trimming took off 5 bases at V and 5 bases at J, with 10 bases between the two ends. The CDR3 has 13 residues. CDR3 sequence (DNA): TGTGCCAGCAGTCTTCTAGAACACAATGAGCAGTTCTTC. This encodes CASSLLEHNEQFF.